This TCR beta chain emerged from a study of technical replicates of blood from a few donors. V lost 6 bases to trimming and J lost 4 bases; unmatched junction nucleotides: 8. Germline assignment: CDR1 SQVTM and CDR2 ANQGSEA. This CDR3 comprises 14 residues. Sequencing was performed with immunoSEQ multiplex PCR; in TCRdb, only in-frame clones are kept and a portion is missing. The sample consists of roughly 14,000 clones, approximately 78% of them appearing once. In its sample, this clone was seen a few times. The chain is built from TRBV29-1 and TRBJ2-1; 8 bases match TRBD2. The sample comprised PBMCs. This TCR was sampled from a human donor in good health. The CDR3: CSVEREFSYNEQFF. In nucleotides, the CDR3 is TGCAGCGTGGAGCGGGAGTTCTCTTACAATGAGCAGTTCTTC.